This entry describes one T cell receptor beta chain. Clones were sequenced by immunoSEQ multiplex PCR, and TCRdb holds only the in-frame ones, with some missing. The sample includes about 62,000 clones, over 75% seen only once; the top ten take around 1.2%. The germline gives CDR1 MGHDK, CDR2 SYGVNS. The V gene end was trimmed by 9 bases and the J gene end by 2 bases; junction bases not matched to a gene: 10. The CDR3 has 15 residues. The data belong to a study of blood T cell repertoires in COVID-19. J is TRBJ2-3 and V is TRBV25-1; 8 nucleotides agree with TRBD2. This receptor was taken from a woman aged 55-69 years with acute or convalescent COVID-19. Sequenced material: peripheral blood. The CDR3 DNA reads as TGTGCCAGTGCCCCCGCGCGGGGGGTCACAGATACGCAGTATTTT. Translating gives CASAPARGVTDTQYF. Supplemented by reference TRBV25-1 and TRBJ2-3, the full variable domain reads EADIYQTPRYLVIGTGKKITLECSQTMGHDKMYWYQQDPGMELHLIHYSYGVNSTEKGDLSSESTVSRIRTEHFPLTLESARPSHTSQYLCASAPARGVTDTQYFGPGTRLTVL.